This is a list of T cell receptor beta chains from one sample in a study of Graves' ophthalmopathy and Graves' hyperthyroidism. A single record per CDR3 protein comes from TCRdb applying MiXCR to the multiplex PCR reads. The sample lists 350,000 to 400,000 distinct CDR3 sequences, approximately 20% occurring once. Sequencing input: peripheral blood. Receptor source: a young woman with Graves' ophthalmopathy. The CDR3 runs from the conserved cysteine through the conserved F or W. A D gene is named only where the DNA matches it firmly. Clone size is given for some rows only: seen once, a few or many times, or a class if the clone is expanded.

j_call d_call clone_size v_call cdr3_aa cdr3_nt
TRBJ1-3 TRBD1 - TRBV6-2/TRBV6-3 CASSYSIAPGDRPSSRNTIYF TGTGCCAGCAGTTACTCGATAGCGCCGGGGGACAGGCCCTCATCACGAAACACCATATATTTT
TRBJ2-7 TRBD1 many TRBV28 CASSLAAFGQVYEQYF TGTGCCAGCAGTCTTGCCGCGTTCGGACAGGTTTACGAGCAGTACTTC
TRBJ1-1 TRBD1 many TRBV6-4 CASSYRDSDTEAFF TGTGCCAGCAGTTACCGGGACAGCGACACTGAAGCTTTCTTT
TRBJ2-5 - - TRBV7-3 CASSLWPGGGETQYF TGTGCCAGCAGCTTATGGCCAGGGGGAGGAGAGACCCAGTACTTC
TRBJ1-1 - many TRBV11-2 CASSPPRGGEAFF TGTGCCAGCAGCCCCCCGCGGGGTGGAGAAGCTTTCTTT
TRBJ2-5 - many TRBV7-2 CASSPPGAIPEVSF TGTGCCAGCAGCCCACCGGGTGCCATTCCAGAAGTTAGCTTC
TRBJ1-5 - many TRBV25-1 CASSEDGGSNQPQHF TGTGCCAGCAGTGAGGACGGCGGTAGCAATCAGCCCCAGCATTTT
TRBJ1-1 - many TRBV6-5 CASSYFPVRNTEAFF TGTGCCAGCAGTTACTTCCCCGTCAGGAACACTGAAGCTTTCTTT
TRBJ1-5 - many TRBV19 CASSIPRGAQGQPQHF TGTGCCAGTAGTATTCCTAGGGGGGCGCAAGGTCAGCCCCAGCATTTT
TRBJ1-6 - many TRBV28 CASSPVGLAYNSPLHF TGTGCCAGCAGCCCCGTTGGGCTCGCCTATAATTCACCCCTCCACTTT
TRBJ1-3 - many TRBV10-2 CASSGTVSGNTIYF TGCGCCAGCAGTGGGACGGTCTCTGGAAACACCATATATTTT
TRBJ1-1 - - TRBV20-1 CSASGWRTEAFF TGCAGTGCTTCAGGGTGGAGGACTGAAGCTTTCTTT
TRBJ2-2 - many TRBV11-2 CASSVGPALNTGELFF TGTGCCAGCAGTGTTGGGCCCGCCCTAAACACCGGGGAGCTGTTTTTT
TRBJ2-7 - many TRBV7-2 CASSLTPWEQYF TGTGCCAGCAGCTTAACCCCCTGGGAGCAGTACTTC
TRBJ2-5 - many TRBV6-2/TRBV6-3 CASSYEDKRQETQYF TGTGCCAGCAGTTACGAGGACAAGAGGCAAGAGACCCAGTACTTC
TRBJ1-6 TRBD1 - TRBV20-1 CSARPGQSSYNSPLHF TGCAGTGCTAGACCGGGACAGAGCTCCTATAATTCACCCCTCCACTTT
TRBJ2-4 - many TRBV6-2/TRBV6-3 CASSFSREAAKNIQYF TGTGCCAGCAGTTTTAGTAGGGAGGCGGCCAAAAACATTCAGTACTTC
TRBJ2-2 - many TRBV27 CASTRRLTGELFF TGTGCCAGCACCCGCCGACTTACCGGGGAGCTGTTTTTT
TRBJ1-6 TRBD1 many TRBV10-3 CATRPGQGNSPLHF TGTGCCACCCGACCGGGACAGGGAAATTCACCCCTCCACTTT
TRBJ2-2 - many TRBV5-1 CASSLAGQLTGELFF TGCGCCAGCAGCTTGGCAGGGCAGCTCACCGGGGAGCTGTTTTTT
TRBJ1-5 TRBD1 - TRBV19 CASWSGTGSRHSNQPQHF TGTGCCAGTTGGTCCGGGACAGGCAGCCGGCATAGCAATCAGCCCCAGCATTTT
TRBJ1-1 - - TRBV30 CAWSVIGTYTEAFF TGTGCCTGGAGTGTAATCGGGACCTACACTGAAGCTTTCTTT
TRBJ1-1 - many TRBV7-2 CASSLIGEAFF TGTGCCAGCAGCTTAATTGGGGAGGCTTTCTTT
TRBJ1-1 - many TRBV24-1 CATGGGRAEAFF TGTGCCACCGGAGGGGGTCGGGCTGAAGCTTTCTTT
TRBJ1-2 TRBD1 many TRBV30 CAWRRTGQIYGYTF TGTGCCTGGAGACGGACAGGCCAGATCTATGGCTACACCTTC
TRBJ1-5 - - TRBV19 CASSIDAVWPPYQPQHF TGTGCCAGTAGTATAGATGCAGTATGGCCGCCGTATCAGCCCCAGCATTTT
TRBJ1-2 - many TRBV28 CASRPTRDGYLYGYTF TGTGCCAGCAGACCTACCCGGGACGGATATCTCTATGGCTACACCTTC
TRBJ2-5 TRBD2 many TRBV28 CASTIAGVGQETQYF TGTGCCAGCACCATAGCGGGGGTAGGGCAAGAGACCCAGTACTTC
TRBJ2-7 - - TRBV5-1 CASSLENRASYEQYF TGCGCCAGCAGCTTGGAGAACAGGGCTTCCTACGAGCAGTACTTC
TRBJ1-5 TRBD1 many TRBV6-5 CASSPTDRAIDFWNQPQHF TGTGCCAGCAGTCCCACGGACAGGGCAATAGATTTTTGGAATCAGCCCCAGCATTTT
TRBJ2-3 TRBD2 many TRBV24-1 CATSDRLAGGSQYF TGTGCCACCAGTGATCGTCTAGCGGGAGGATCGCAGTATTTT
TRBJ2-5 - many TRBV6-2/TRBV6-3 CASSYRAGETQYF TGTGCCAGCAGCTATAGGGCCGGGGAGACCCAGTACTTC
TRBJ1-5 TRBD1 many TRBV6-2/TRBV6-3 CASRERGRNQPQHF TGTGCCAGCAGGGAAAGGGGGCGCAATCAGCCCCAGCATTTT
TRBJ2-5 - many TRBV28 CASSAPGGGKETQYF TGTGCCAGCAGTGCCCCGGGGGGCGGGAAAGAGACCCAGTACTTC
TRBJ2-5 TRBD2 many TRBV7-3 CASSLGLAVQETQYF TGTGCCAGCAGCCTCGGACTAGCGGTCCAAGAGACCCAGTACTTC
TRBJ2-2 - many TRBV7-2 CASSPVGVTGELFF TGTGCCAGCAGCCCAGTCGGCGTCACCGGGGAGCTGTTTTTT
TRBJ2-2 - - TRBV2 CASRMDGNTGELFF TGTGCCAGCAGGATGGACGGTAACACCGGGGAGCTGTTTTTT
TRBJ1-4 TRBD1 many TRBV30 CASTDRGDEKLFF TGTGCCTCGACGGACAGGGGTGATGAAAAACTGTTTTTT
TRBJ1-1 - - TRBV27 CASSLYPPRDETEAFF TGTGCCAGCAGTTTATACCCCCCCAGGGACGAGACTGAAGCTTTCTTT
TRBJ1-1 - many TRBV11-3 CASSAFNRALTRNTEAFF TGTGCCAGCAGCGCCTTCAACCGGGCCCTAACTCGGAACACTGAAGCTTTCTTT
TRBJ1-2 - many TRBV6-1 CAGRSQGNYGYTF TGTGCCGGACGCTCTCAGGGCAACTATGGCTACACCTTC
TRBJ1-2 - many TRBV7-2 CASSSGPEGYTF TGTGCCAGCAGTTCCGGGCCGGAGGGCTACACCTTC
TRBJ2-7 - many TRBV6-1 CASRNSDTYEQYF TGTGCCAGCAGGAACAGTGATACCTACGAGCAGTACTTC
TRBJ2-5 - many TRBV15 CATSRDLHDQETQYF TGTGCCACCAGCAGAGATCTTCACGATCAAGAGACCCAGTACTTC
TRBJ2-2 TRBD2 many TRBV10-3 CAISGLAALNTGELFF TGTGCCATCAGTGGACTAGCGGCTTTGAACACCGGGGAGCTGTTTTTT
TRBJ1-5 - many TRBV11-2 CASSLVGMTAANQPQHF TGTGCCAGCAGCTTAGTGGGGATGACGGCGGCCAATCAGCCCCAGCATTTT
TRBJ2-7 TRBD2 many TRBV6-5 CASSHRGVAGYEQYF TGTGCCAGCAGTCACCGGGGGGTAGCGGGGTACGAGCAGTACTTC
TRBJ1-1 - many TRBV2 CASSDMGEGMNTEAFF TGTGCCAGCAGTGATATGGGAGAAGGCATGAACACTGAAGCTTTCTTT
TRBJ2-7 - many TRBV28 CASSLLDSSYEQYF TGTGCCAGCAGTTTATTAGACAGCTCCTACGAGCAGTACTTC
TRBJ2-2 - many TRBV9 CASGRTGTGELFF TGTGCCAGCGGAAGGACTGGGACCGGGGAGCTGTTTTTT